This is a list of T cell receptor beta chains from one sample in a study of T cell responses to AZD1222 COVID-19 vaccine. Here immunoSEQ multiplex PCR was the method, and the copy in TCRdb shows in-frame clones only, minus some. Of 95,000 to 100,000 clones in the sample, roughly 84% were seen once. Sequenced material: peripheral blood, taken 28 days after the second AZD1222 dose. The receptor set was obtained from an adult who received the AZD1222 COVID-19 vaccine. The CDR3 runs from the conserved cysteine through the conserved F or W. The D gene is left open where the match is weak. Clone size appears in some rows only: once, few, many, or a class for an expanded clone.

J gene: TRBJ1-3
D gene: -
clone size: few
V gene: TRBV28
CDR3 DNA: TGTGCCAGCAGTTACCTCCTCAGCAGGCAGGGGGGAAACACCATATATTTT
CDR3 protein: CASSYLLSRQGGNTIYF

J gene: TRBJ1-1
D gene: -
clone size: once
V gene: TRBV6-5
CDR3 DNA: TGTGCCACTGGGGGGCAGATGAACACTGAAGCTTTCTTT
CDR3 protein: CATGGQMNTEAFF

J gene: TRBJ1-1
D gene: -
clone size: once
V gene: TRBV14
CDR3 DNA: TGTGCCAGCAGCCATTCCCGGGACCGACTTGAAGCTTTCTTT
CDR3 protein: CASSHSRDRLEAFF

J gene: TRBJ2-1
D gene: -
clone size: -
V gene: TRBV6-5
CDR3 DNA: TGTGCCAGCAGTTACTCGATCGGGGGTTGGGATGAGCAGTTCTTC
CDR3 protein: CASSYSIGGWDEQFF

J gene: TRBJ1-2
D gene: -
clone size: -
V gene: TRBV27
CDR3 DNA: TGTGCCAGCAGTTACCCCGGGGGAATTGGTGGCTACACCTTC
CDR3 protein: CASSYPGGIGGYTF

J gene: TRBJ1-2
D gene: TRBD1
clone size: -
V gene: TRBV2
CDR3 DNA: TGTGCCAGCGGACACCGGGACAGTCATGGAGTAGGGGGCTACACCTTC
CDR3 protein: CASGHRDSHGVGGYTF

J gene: TRBJ2-7
D gene: -
clone size: -
V gene: TRBV30
CDR3 DNA: TGTGCCTGGAGTGTTCAGGAGTTCGAGCAGTACTTC
CDR3 protein: CAWSVQEFEQYF

J gene: TRBJ2-1
D gene: TRBD2
clone size: -
V gene: TRBV5-1
CDR3 DNA: TGCGCCAGCAGTAGCGGGGGGTACAATGAGCAGTTCTTC
CDR3 protein: CASSSGGYNEQFF

J gene: TRBJ1-2
D gene: -
clone size: -
V gene: TRBV19
CDR3 DNA: TGTGCCAGTTCCGGGGGGTTAGACTTTGGCGGCTACACCTTC
CDR3 protein: CASSGGLDFGGYTF

J gene: TRBJ1-4
D gene: -
clone size: -
V gene: TRBV5-1
CDR3 DNA: TGCGCCAGCAGTGAGGGATTAGCGGGTGAAAAACTGTTTTTT
CDR3 protein: CASSEGLAGEKLFF

J gene: TRBJ1-1
D gene: -
clone size: few
V gene: TRBV12-3/TRBV12-4
CDR3 DNA: TGTGCCAGCAGTACCCGGGCTAACACTGAAGCTTTCTTT
CDR3 protein: CASSTRANTEAFF

J gene: TRBJ1-5
D gene: -
clone size: -
V gene: TRBV11-3
CDR3 DNA: TGTGCCAGCAGCTTAAACGGGCTTCGGGGCCTCGGACGACCCAATCAGCCCCAGCATTTT
CDR3 protein: CASSLNGLRGLGRPNQPQHF